Shown below are 26 T cell receptor beta chains from a single sample sequenced in a study of cytomegalovirus exposure and HLA in healthy donors. PCR primers comprised 60 Vbeta and 13 Jbeta primers. Using immunoSEQ multiplex PCR, the repertoire was profiled, and TCRdb retains in-frame clones only, with some absent. The sample has about 180,000 clones, roughly 79% seen once; the top ten hold 2.9%. Material: PBMCs. The receptors stem from a male donor in good health and CMV-seronegative.

This rearrangement joins TRBV10-3 to TRBJ2-5, with a tentative D call TRBD1 (6 bases). From germline, CDR1 is ENHRY and CDR2 SYGVKD. This CDR3 contains 15 residues. With 0 bases removed from V and 1 base from J, the gap between germline ends came to 9 bases. CDR3 sequence reads: CAISESGTTQETQYF. CDR3 in DNA: TGTGCCATCAGTGAGTCCGGGACAACCCAAGAGACCCAGTACTTC.

V gene TRBV28 combines with J gene TRBJ2-1, with 11 bases fitting TRBD2. The CDR3 is made up of 16 amino acids. The germline gives CDR1 MDHEN, CDR2 SYDVKM. Unmatched junction bases numbered 3, after V lost 1 base and J lost 4 bases. CDR3: CASSLSASGRYNEQFF. For the CDR3, the DNA is TGTGCCAGCAGTTTATCGGCTAGCGGGAGGTACAATGAGCAGTTCTTC.

This clone appeared a single time. This chain connects TRBV27 to TRBJ2-1; D unclear. V was cut by 4 bases and J by 7 bases, with 11 bases left in between. CDR3 length: 13 amino acids. CDR1 and CDR2 from the germline V gene are MNHEY and SMNVEV (reference sequence). CDR3 nucleotide sequence: TGTGCCAGCAGTTACAGCTCCTGGAATGAGCAGTTCTTC. Its translation: CASSYSSWNEQFF.

V and J are TRBV28 and TRBJ1-2; TRBD1 is a possible D gene (5 bases). The CDR3 length is 13 residues. V was pared by 3 bases and J by 1 base, with 6 bases between. CDR1 and CDR2 from the germline V gene are MDHEN and SYDVKM. The CDR3 coding sequence is TGTGCCAGCAGTTTCGACAGTAACTATGGCTACACCTTC. It translates to CASSFDSNYGYTF.

This clone was counted a single time. The chain carries TRBV28 and TRBJ1-5, with D possibly matching TRBD1 (5 bases). Germline-derived CDR1 and CDR2 are MDHEN and SYDVKM. Deletions cut 4 bases from V and 5 bases from J, with 18 bases between. The CDR3 has 16 amino acids. As DNA, the CDR3 is TGTGCCAGCAGTTCGCCGACAGCTACAGAAGATCAGCCCCAGCATTTT. This encodes CASSSPTATEDQPQHF.

The genes are TRBV11-1 and TRBJ1-6; D not resolved. This CDR3 has 13 residues. Trimming removed 0 bases from V and 10 bases from J, with 7 bases in between. Germline V gene sequence: CDR1 SGHAT, CDR2 FQDESV (reference sequence). CDR3 bases: TGTGCCAGCAGCTTAGCAGTGGAGTCACCCCTCCACTTT. It yields the protein CASSLAVESPLHF. Full variable domain (rest looked up from reference TRBV11-1 and TRBJ1-6): EAEVAQSPRYKITEKSQAVAFWCDPISGHATLYWYRQILGQGPELLVQFQDESVVDDSQLPKDRFSAERLKGVDSTLKIQPAELGDSAMYLCASSLAVESPLHFGNGTRLTVT.

This chain uses TRBV30 with TRBJ2-7, with 13 bases lining up with TRBD2. Germline loops: CDR1 GTSNPN, CDR2 SVGIG (reference sequence). V gave up 2 bases and J gave up 3 bases; unmatched junction bases: 7. This CDR3 is built from 16 residues. In DNA form, the CDR3 reads TGTGCCTGGAGTCTAGCGAGGACTAGCGGGAGCTACGAGCAGTACTTC. Protein product: CAWSLARTSGSYEQYF.

The chain combines TRBV18 with TRBJ1-6; D not resolved. Germline loops: CDR1 KGHSH, CDR2 LQKENI. The ends were cut back, 3 bases at V and 5 bases at J, with 2 bases in the middle. This CDR3 has 12 residues. This chain's CDR3 is CASSPDNSPLHF. The CDR3 DNA reads TGTGCCAGCTCACCCGATAATTCACCCCTCCACTTT.

The CDR3, as DNA: TGTGCCACCTCCTCCACAGGGTTGGCTACTTTCTTT. This encodes CATSSTGLATFF. This chain joins TRBV6-1 and TRBJ1-1; D is possibly TRBD1 (6 bases). The CDR3 loop spans 12 amino acids. Germline V gene sequence: CDR1 MNHNS, CDR2 SASEGT. V was pared by 10 bases and J by 12 bases, with 21 bases between.

This chain links TRBV5-1 with TRBJ2-6; 9 positions agree with TRBD1. V dropped 7 bases and J dropped 0; count of bases not matched to a gene: 2. Germline lookup yields CDR1 SGHRS and CDR2 YFSETQ. The CDR3 covers 15 residues. The CDR3: CASGTGHSGANVLTF. The DNA of the CDR3 is TGCGCCAGCGGGACAGGGCACTCTGGGGCCAACGTCCTGACTTTC.

The rearrangement links TRBV2 to TRBJ1-5, with TRBD1 matching 8 bases. J lost 3 bases, V lost 4 bases, and 2 bases had no gene match. The CDR3 contains 14 residues. Germline V gene lookup returns CDR1 SNHLY and CDR2 FYNNEI. This chain's CDR3 is CASSGTGPNQPQHF. For the CDR3, the DNA is TGTGCCAGCAGTGGGACAGGGCCCAATCAGCCCCAGCATTTT. Full variable domain (remainder filled in from reference TRBV2 and TRBJ1-5): EPEVTQTPSHQVTQMGQEVILRCVPISNHLYFYWYRQILGQKVEFLVSFYNNEISEKSEIFDDQFSVERPDGSNFTLKIRSTKLEDSAMYFCASSGTGPNQPQHFGDGTRLSIL.

The rearrangement joins TRBV19 to TRBJ2-7; 7 positions agree with TRBD2. Germline V gives CDR1 LNHDA, CDR2 SQIVND (reference sequence). This CDR3 spans 13 amino acids. Germline trimming cut 4 bases from V and 1 base from J; bases unmatched to any gene: 1. CDR3 bases: TGTGCCAGTAGTAGCGGGAGATCCTACGAGCAGTACTTC. Translation: CASSSGRSYEQYF.

This clone was seen once. The chain couples TRBV7-9 to TRBJ1-5; D is possibly TRBD1 (6 bases). The CDR3 length is 15 residues. CDR1 and CDR2 from the germline V gene are SEHNR and FQNEAQ (reference sequence). The ends were cut back, 5 bases at V and 1 base at J, with 12 bases in the middle. CDR3 region: CASSPEGGSNQPQHF. The CDR3 nucleotides read TGTGCCAGCAGCCCCGAAGGGGGAAGCAATCAGCCCCAGCATTTT.

J is TRBJ1-1 and V is TRBV6-1, with a possible D match to TRBD1 (6 bases). The CDR3 runs 13 residues. The V end lost 9 bases, the J end lost 4 bases, and 15 bases lay between the germline ends. Looked up from germline, CDR1 is MNHNS and CDR2 is SASEGT. The DNA of the CDR3 is TGTGCCAGTAGGGCGGCGGGGGCCACTGAAGCTTTCTTT. Residues: CASRAAGATEAFF.

The chain carries TRBV28 and TRBJ1-5, with D unresolved. The V and J ends lost 8 bases and 2 bases respectively, with 7 bases between them. The germline gives CDR1 MDHEN, CDR2 SYDVKM. The CDR3 has 12 amino acids. CDR3 in amino acids: CASEEGNQPQHF. The CDR3 nucleotides read TGTGCCAGCGAGGAGGGCAATCAGCCCCAGCATTTT.

This sequence joins TRBV4-1 and TRBJ1-5; 8 bases are shared with TRBD1. CDR1 and CDR2 (germline): MGHRA, YSYEKL. J was trimmed by 4 bases and V by 4 bases; bases with no gene match: 12. The CDR3 sequence is 17 residues long. CDR3: CASSPITGGFDNQPQHF. The CDR3 DNA follows: TGCGCCAGCAGCCCTATCACAGGGGGTTTTGATAATCAGCCCCAGCATTTT.

The rearrangement joins TRBV19 to TRBJ1-5; unclear D gene. CDR3 size: 14 residues. Germline V gives CDR1 LNHDA, CDR2 SQIVND (reference sequence). V was cut by 3 bases and J by 2 bases, with 8 bases left in between. The CDR3 DNA follows: TGTGCCAGTAGTATTTTTTCGGGCAATCAGCCCCAGCATTTT. It specifies CASSIFSGNQPQHF. Using reference TRBV19 and TRBJ1-5 for the parts outside the CDR3, the full variable domain is DGGITQSPKYLFRKEGQNVTLSCEQNLNHDAMYWYRQDPGQGLRLIYYSQIVNDFQKGDIAEGYSVSREKKESFPLTVTSAQKNPTAFYLCASSIFSGNQPQHFGDGTRLSIL.

The chain recombines TRBV5-1 with TRBJ2-7; 7 nucleotides align to TRBD2. The CDR3 covers 17 residues. CDR1 is SGHRS and CDR2 is YFSETQ in the germline V gene. V was pared by 0 bases and J by 1 base, with 10 bases of the junction left unmatched. CDR3 region: CASSLDSSREISYEQYF. For the CDR3, the DNA is TGCGCCAGCAGCTTGGACTCGTCGCGGGAGATATCCTACGAGCAGTACTTC.

The rearrangement uses TRBV7-2 and TRBJ1-3; D is undetermined. The V end was cut by 1 base, the J end by 1 base, with 11 bases between. Looked up from germline, CDR1 is SGHTA and CDR2 is FQGNSA. This CDR3 has 16 residues. CDR3 in DNA: TGTGCCAGCAGCTTAGTTTCTTCCCTTTCTGGAAACACCATATATTTT. It is translated as CASSLVSSLSGNTIYF.

Comments on this clone: A read error may produce the germline difference seen at one junction end. The V gene is TRBV7-9, the J gene TRBJ2-5; TRBD2 agrees at 9 bases. The CDR3 consists of 14 residues. Germline loops: CDR1 SEHNR, CDR2 FQNEAQ (reference sequence). Here the CDR3 reads CASRLATSGETQYF. For the CDR3, the DNA is TGTGCCAGCAGGTTAGCCACTAGCGGGGAGACCCAGTACTTC.

The chain employs TRBV10-3 and TRBJ2-2; D may be TRBD2 (5 bases). The CDR3 contains 14 residues. Per germline, CDR1 ENHRY and CDR2 SYGVKD. V was clipped by 6 bases and J by 3 bases, with 11 bases between them. The CDR3 loop reads CAISQAAYTGELFF. CDR3 bases: TGTGCCATCAGCCAAGCGGCTTACACCGGGGAGCTGTTTTTT.

The chain couples TRBV7-2 to TRBJ1-5; weak D call: TRBD1 (6 bases). V lost 5 bases, J lost 4 bases, and 12 bases lay in between. This CDR3 comprises 14 residues. Germline CDR1 reads SGHTA; CDR2 reads FQGNSA. The CDR3 DNA sequence: TGTGCCAGCAGCCGCGGACAGTGGAATCAGCCCCAGCATTTT. Translating gives CASSRGQWNQPQHF. Looking up the rest from reference TRBV7-2 and TRBJ1-5 gives the full variable domain: GAGVSQSPSNKVTEKGKDVELRCDPISGHTALYWYRQSLGQGLEFLIYFQGNSAPDKSGLPSDRFSAERTGGSVSTLTIQRTQQEDSAVYLCASSRGQWNQPQHFGDGTRLSIL.

V gene TRBV6-1 combines with J gene TRBJ2-7; a weak D match, TRBD1 (5 bases). CDR1 and CDR2 from the germline V gene are MNHNS and SASEGT. The CDR3 extends over 15 amino acids. Between the trimmed V and J ends, which lost 2 bases and 2 bases, there was a span of 13 bases. Here the CDR3 DNA reads TGTGCCAGCAGTGAATTAACAGGTGGGGCCTACGAGCAGTACTTC. Protein product: CASSELTGGAYEQYF.

This clone was recorded once. The chain carries TRBV30 and TRBJ1-5; the D gene is possibly TRBD1 (5 bases). CDR3 length: 13 amino acids. V shed 4 bases and J shed 1 base, with 8 bases lying between them. CDR1 is GTSNPN and CDR2 is SVGIG in the germline V gene (reference sequence). CDR3 residues: CAWNGGSNQPQHF. As DNA, the CDR3 is TGTGCCTGGAACGGGGGAAGCAATCAGCCCCAGCATTTT.

The chain joins TRBV9 to TRBJ1-2; TRBD1 matches 9 bases. The CDR3 is made up of 13 amino acids. With 2 bases clipped from V and 6 bases from J, the junction kept 2 bases outside the gene matches. Germline CDR1 and CDR2: SGDLS and YYNGEE. CDR3 sequence: CASSVWDRDGYTF. DNA for the CDR3: TGTGCCAGCAGCGTTTGGGACAGGGATGGCTACACCTTC.

The chain couples TRBV28 to TRBJ1-5; 7 bases line up with TRBD1. V gave up 7 bases and J gave up 4 bases; unmatched junction bases: 16. CDR1 and CDR2 from the germline V gene are MDHEN and SYDVKM. The CDR3 has 17 residues. DNA for the CDR3: TGTGCCAGCACCAGAGTCCAGGGGACAGCGCGTAATCAGCCCCAGCATTTT. Translation gives CASTRVQGTARNQPQHF.